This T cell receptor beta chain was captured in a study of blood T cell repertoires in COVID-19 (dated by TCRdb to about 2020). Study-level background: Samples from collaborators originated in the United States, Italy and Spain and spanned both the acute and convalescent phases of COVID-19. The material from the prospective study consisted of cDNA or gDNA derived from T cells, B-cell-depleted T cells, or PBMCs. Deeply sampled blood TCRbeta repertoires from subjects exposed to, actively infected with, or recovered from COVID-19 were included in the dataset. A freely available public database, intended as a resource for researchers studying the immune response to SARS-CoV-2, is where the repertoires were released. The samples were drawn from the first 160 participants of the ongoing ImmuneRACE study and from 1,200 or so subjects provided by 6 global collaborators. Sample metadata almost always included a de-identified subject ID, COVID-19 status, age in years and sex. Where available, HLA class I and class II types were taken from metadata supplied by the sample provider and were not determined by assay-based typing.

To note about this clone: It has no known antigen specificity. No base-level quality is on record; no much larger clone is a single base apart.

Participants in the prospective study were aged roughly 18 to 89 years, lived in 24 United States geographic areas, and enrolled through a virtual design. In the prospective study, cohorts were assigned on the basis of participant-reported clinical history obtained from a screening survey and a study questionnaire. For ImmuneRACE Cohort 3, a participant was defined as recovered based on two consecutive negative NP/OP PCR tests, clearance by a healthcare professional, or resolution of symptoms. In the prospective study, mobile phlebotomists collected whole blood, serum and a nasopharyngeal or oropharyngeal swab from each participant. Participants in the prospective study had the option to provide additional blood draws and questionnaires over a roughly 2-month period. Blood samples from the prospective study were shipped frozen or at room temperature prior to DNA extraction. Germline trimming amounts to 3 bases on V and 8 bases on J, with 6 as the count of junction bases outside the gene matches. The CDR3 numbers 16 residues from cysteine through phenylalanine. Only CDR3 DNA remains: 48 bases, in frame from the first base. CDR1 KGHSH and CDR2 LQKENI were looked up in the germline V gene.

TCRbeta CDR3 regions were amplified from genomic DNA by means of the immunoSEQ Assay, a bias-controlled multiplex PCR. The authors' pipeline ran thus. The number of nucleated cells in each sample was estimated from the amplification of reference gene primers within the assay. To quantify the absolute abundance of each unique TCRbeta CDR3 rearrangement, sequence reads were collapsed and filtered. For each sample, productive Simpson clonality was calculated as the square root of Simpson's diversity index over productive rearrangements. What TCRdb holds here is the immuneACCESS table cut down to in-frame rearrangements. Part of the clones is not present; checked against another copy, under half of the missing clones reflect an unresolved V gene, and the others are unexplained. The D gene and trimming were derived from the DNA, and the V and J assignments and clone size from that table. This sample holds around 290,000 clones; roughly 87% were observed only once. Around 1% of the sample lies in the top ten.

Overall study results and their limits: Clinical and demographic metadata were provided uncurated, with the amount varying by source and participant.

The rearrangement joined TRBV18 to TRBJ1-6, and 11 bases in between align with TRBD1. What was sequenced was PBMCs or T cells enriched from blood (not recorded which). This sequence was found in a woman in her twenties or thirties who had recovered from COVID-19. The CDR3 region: CASSPLGTGGDSPLHF. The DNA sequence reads TGTGCCAGCTCACCTTTGGGGACAGGGGGTGATTCACCCCTCCACTTT.